The rows below give T cell receptor beta chains drawn from one sample of a study of Graves' ophthalmopathy and Graves' hyperthyroidism. TCRdb ran MiXCR on the multiplex PCR reads and lists one entry per CDR3 protein. This table holds about 620,000 distinct CDR3 sequences, approximately 22% found once. The sample comprised peripheral blood. These receptors were obtained from a young woman with stable Graves' hyperthyroidism. Some clones in this sample may be carry-over from other donors' samples. The CDR3 runs from the conserved cysteine through the conserved F or W. The D gene is left open where the match is weak. Some rows have no size entry. The others give once, few or many, or a class for an expanded clone.

TRBV27,many,TRBD1,TRBJ2-7,CASRKDRASSYEQYF,TGTGCCAGCAGAAAGGACAGGGCCAGTTCCTACGAGCAGTACTTC
TRBV29-1,many,-,TRBJ2-7,CSVVPEGDEQYF,TGCAGCGTTGTTCCGGAAGGTGACGAGCAGTACTTC
TRBV6-5,many,-,TRBJ1-2,CASSYDGASGYTF,TGTGCCAGCAGTTACGACGGGGCCTCTGGCTACACCTTC
TRBV9,many,TRBD2,TRBJ2-7,CASSPQAGDGSEQYF,TGTGCCAGCAGCCCACAAGCGGGAGACGGGAGCGAGCAGTACTTC
TRBV12-3/TRBV12-4,-,TRBD1,TRBJ2-7,CASSWTGSNEQYF,TGTGCCAGCAGCTGGACAGGGAGTAACGAGCAGTACTTC
TRBV6-2/TRBV6-3,-,-,TRBJ1-5,CASSFRDGGQPQHF,TGTGCCAGCAGTTTCCGGGACGGCGGTCAGCCCCAGCATTTT
TRBV4-2,many,TRBD2,TRBJ2-2,CASSPSGRSPGELFF,TGTGCCAGCAGTCCTAGCGGGAGGTCCCCCGGGGAGCTGTTTTTT
TRBV7-9,once,-,TRBJ2-2,CASSSSLATGELFF,TGTGCCAGCAGCTCCTCGTTGGCCACCGGGGAGCTGTTTTTT
TRBV6-5,-,-,TRBJ1-1,CASSYAGDRRAFF,TGTGCCAGCAGTTACGCCGGCGACAGGAGGGCTTTCTTT
TRBV7-3,many,-,TRBJ2-7,CASSLVSLGEQYF,TGTGCCAGCAGCTTAGTTAGTCTGGGTGAGCAGTACTTC
TRBV12-3/TRBV12-4,many,-,TRBJ1-2,CASSLMDRTYGYTF,TGTGCCAGCAGCCTGATGGATCGTACTTATGGCTACACCTTC
TRBV20-1,many,-,TRBJ1-5,CSARDWAGRQPQHF,TGCAGTGCTAGAGATTGGGCAGGGAGGCAGCCCCAGCATTTT